The sequence of this TCR beta chain was determined in a study of post-analysis software for immune sequencing data. Findings and caveats of the study: People with multiple sclerosis had a significantly lower normalized Chao1 diversity than controls did. Analysis by F measure revealed that same-batch samples clustered strongly together. Comparison of patients with controls showed five or six TRBV segments more frequent in patients, TRBV5-6, TRBV5-1 and TRBV20-1 among them.

In regard to this clonotype: The antigen remains undetermined.

cDNA libraries for TCR beta contained unique molecular identifiers. TCRdb reprocessed the PCR reads with MiXCR, giving one entry per CDR3 protein. Here the sample spans fewer than 850,000 distinct CDR3 sequences, approximately 30% being singletons. The CDR3 extends over 12 amino acids. The germline gives CDR1 SNHLY, CDR2 FYNNEI. V dropped 6 bases and J dropped 7 bases, with 12 bases sitting between them. The sequence was obtained from a girl between 10 and 17 years old with multiple sclerosis. Sequencing was carried out using blood. The chain is built from TRBV2 and TRBJ1-2, with D possibly matching TRBD1 (6 bases). This chain's CDR3 is CASRQGASGYTF. CDR3 DNA: TGTGCCAGCAGACAGGGAGCGTCTGGCTACACCTTC.